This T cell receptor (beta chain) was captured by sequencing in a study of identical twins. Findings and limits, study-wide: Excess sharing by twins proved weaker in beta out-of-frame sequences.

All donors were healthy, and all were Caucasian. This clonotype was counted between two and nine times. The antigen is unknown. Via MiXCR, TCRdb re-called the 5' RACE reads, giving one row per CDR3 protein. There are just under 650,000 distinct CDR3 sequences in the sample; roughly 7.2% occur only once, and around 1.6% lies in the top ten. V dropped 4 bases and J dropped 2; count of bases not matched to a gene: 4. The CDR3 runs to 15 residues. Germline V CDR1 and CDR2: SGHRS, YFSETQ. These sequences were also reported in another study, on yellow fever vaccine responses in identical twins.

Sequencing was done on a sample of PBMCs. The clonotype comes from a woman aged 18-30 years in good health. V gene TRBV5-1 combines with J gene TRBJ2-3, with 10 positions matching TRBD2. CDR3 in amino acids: CASSDGTSVTDTQYF. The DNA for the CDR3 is TGCGCCAGCAGCGATGGGACTAGCGTCACAGATACGCAGTATTTT.